The clone carrying this T cell receptor beta chain appeared once. Assay: immunoSEQ multiplex PCR; the TCRdb copy retains only in-frame clones and omits some. The sample shows about 200,000 clones, about nine tenths of them seen only once. This sample was taken from a study of blood T cell repertoires in COVID-19. CDR3 length: 14 residues. CDR1 LGHDT and CDR2 YNNKEL come from the germline V gene (reference sequence). The V gene lost 1 base and the J gene lost 5 bases, with 6 bases spanning the gap. The specimen sequenced was peripheral blood. The source is a man between 18 and 29 years old with active or convalescent COVID-19. The chain uses TRBV3-1 (or the pseudogene TRBV3-2) and TRBJ1-6; D remains unclear. CDR3 DNA: TGTGCCAGCAGCCAAGTCCAGGATAATTCACCCCTCCACTTT. It codes for CASSQVQDNSPLHF.